A single sample is the source of the 10 T cell receptor beta chains below, sequenced in a study of memory CD4+ T cells and cytomegalovirus serostatus. The sort gate was single viable CD3+CD4+CD8-CD45RO+ cells for memory CD4+ T cells. Sequencing was performed with immunoSEQ multiplex PCR; in TCRdb, only in-frame clones are kept and a portion is missing. The sample includes under 45,000 clones, roughly 79% of them seen just once. The sample taken for sequencing was memory CD4+ T cells from blood. The source of these receptors is an adult in good health and CMV-seronegative.

This rearrangement joins TRBV6-6 to TRBJ2-1, with D uncertain. Deletions cut 0 bases from V and 4 bases from J, with 13 bases between. The CDR3 loop spans 16 amino acids. Germline loops: CDR1 MNHNY, CDR2 SVGAGI (reference sequence). DNA for the CDR3: TGTGCCAGCAGTTACTCTCCCATCTCCTTTTACAATGAGCAGTTCTTC. This codes for CASSYSPISFYNEQFF.

The J gene is TRBJ1-6, the V gene TRBV5-6; D remains ambiguous. The germline V and J ends were trimmed by 3 bases and 0 bases, with 19 bases remaining between them. This CDR3 region has 19 residues. Germline lookup yields CDR1 SGHDT and CDR2 YYEEEE. For the CDR3, the DNA is TGTGCCAGCAGCTCGGGTGGCATTAAAGAGTTCTCCTATAATTCACCCCTCCACTTT. This encodes CASSSGGIKEFSYNSPLHF.

The chain uses TRBV10-3 and TRBJ2-1; D uncertain. This CDR3 has 13 residues. Germline loops: CDR1 ENHRY, CDR2 SYGVKD. Trimming took off 4 bases at V and 13 bases at J, with 17 bases between the two ends. The CDR3 region has the DNA TGTGCCATCAGTGTTGATCTCTCGTCACCTCAGTTCTTC. This translates into CAISVDLSSPQFF.

The chain recombines TRBV29-1 with TRBJ1-5; 7 positions match TRBD1. V lost 6 bases to trimming and J lost 5 bases; unmatched junction nucleotides: 4. The germline CDR1 and CDR2 sequences are SQVTM and ANQGSEA. The CDR3 consists of 12 residues. The DNA of the CDR3 is TGCAGCGTGGGGACAGAGTATCAGCCCCAGCATTTT. This gives the protein CSVGTEYQPQHF.

This clone has only one observation. The junction and the germline gene differ at one end; a read error may be behind it. This rearrangement joins TRBV7-7 to TRBJ1-1; tentative D call: TRBD1 (5 bases). Germline V CDR1 and CDR2: SSHAT, FNYEAQ (reference sequence). The CDR3 is made up of 13 amino acids. The CDR3 spells CASSLGTGTEAFF. In nucleotides, the CDR3 is TGTGCTAGCAGCTTAGGGACGGGAACTGAAGCTTTCTTT.

The J gene is TRBJ2-1, the V gene TRBV28, with D perhaps TRBD1 (6 bases). The V end lost 5 bases, the J end lost 9 bases, and 17 bases lay between the germline ends. From germline, CDR1 is MDHEN and CDR2 SYDVKM. The CDR3 length is 14 residues. The CDR3 bases are TGTGCCAGCAGTCCCCCGACAGGAAGAAGTGAGCAGTTCTTC. Translated: CASSPPTGRSEQFF.

This chain joins TRBV29-1 and TRBJ1-2; TRBD1 matches 8 bases. The CDR3 contains 13 residues. Germline V CDR1 and CDR2: SQVTM, ANQGSEA. With V trimmed by 7 bases and J by 4 bases, 8 bases remained unmatched. As DNA, the CDR3 is TGCAGCGCCGACTCAGGGGGCGCCTATGGCTACACCTTC. Translated: CSADSGGAYGYTF.

The chain combines TRBV12-2 with TRBJ1-1. TRBV12-2 is labeled a pseudogene. The CDR3 sequence is 17 residues long. CDR3 nucleotides: TGTGCAAGTCGCTTAGATGAGTCGGGCACCAGAAGTCCTGAAGCTTTCTTT. This sequence encodes CASRLDESGTRSPEAFF.

This clone was picked up a small number of times. V and J are TRBV5-4 and TRBJ2-3; D gene ambiguous. Germline CDR1 reads SGHNT; CDR2 reads YYREEE (reference sequence). Trimming removed 0 bases at V and 0 bases at J, with 11 bases between. The CDR3 spans 16 residues. For the CDR3, the DNA is TGTGCCAGCAGCTTGGAGCCCCTACTTAGCACAGATACGCAGTATTTT. Encoded protein: CASSLEPLLSTDTQYF.

The V and J genes are TRBV7-9 and TRBJ1-5; 8 bases are shared with TRBD1. Trimming cost V 5 bases and J 5 bases; bases outside gene matches: 5. The CDR3 has 14 residues. The V gene's germline CDR1 is SEHNR and CDR2 FQNEAQ (reference sequence). CDR3 sequence reads: CASSRDRGDQPQHF. In nucleotides, the CDR3 is TGTGCCAGCAGCCGAGACAGGGGCGATCAGCCCCAGCATTTT.